These 7 T cell receptor beta chains were all obtained from the same sample, sequenced in a study of long-term antiretroviral therapy in people with HIV. It was version v3.0 of the immunoSEQ assay that was run at survey level. This table comes from immunoSEQ multiplex PCR, and its TCRdb copy is limited to in-frame clones, with some not included. The table lists tens of thousands of clones, about 95% of them singletons. The sample consisted of unsorted PBMCs, taken about 9 years after starting antiretroviral therapy. The receptors were gathered from a man aged 30 to 39 with HIV.

The chain joins TRBV5-1 to TRBJ1-1; D call uncertain. The CDR3 has 13 amino acids. Trimming removed 0 bases from V and 4 bases from J, with 7 bases in between. The germline V gene encodes CDR1 SGHRS and CDR2 YFSETQ. The CDR3 sequence: CASSLDLSTEAFF. The CDR3 DNA sequence: TGCGCCAGCAGCTTGGACCTGAGCACTGAAGCTTTCTTT.

V gene TRBV7-9 combines with J gene TRBJ2-7; D is perhaps TRBD1 (5 bases). V was cut by 4 bases and J by 2 bases, with 15 bases left in between. The CDR3 contains 15 residues. The V gene's germline CDR1 is SEHNR and CDR2 FQNEAQ (reference sequence). CDR3 amino acids: CASSSAPLGPYEQYV. The CDR3 DNA follows: TGTGCCAGCAGCTCGGCCCCCCTGGGGCCCTACGAGCAGTACGTC.

The J gene is TRBJ1-1, the V gene TRBV4-1, with D unresolved. The CDR3 is made up of 16 amino acids. CDR1 is MGHRA, CDR2 YSYEKL, per germline. Trimming stripped 1 base from V and 0 bases from J, with 12 bases between. The CDR3 loop reads CASSQGLRAMNTEAFF. CDR3 nucleotides: TGCGCCAGCAGCCAAGGTCTTCGGGCCATGAACACTGAAGCTTTCTTT.

The chain combines TRBV14 with TRBJ1-1; D is unresolved. The CDR3 is 13 amino acids. Germline V gives CDR1 SGHDN, CDR2 FVKESK. V lost 1 base, J lost 10 bases, and 13 bases lay in between. CDR3 loop: CASSQVPGGGAFF. CDR3 coding DNA: TGTGCCAGCAGCCAAGTACCGGGAGGAGGAGCTTTCTTT.

CDR3 sequence reads: CASSFMAGGNEKLFF. The CDR3 DNA follows: TGTGCCAGCAGCTTCATGGCAGGGGGGAATGAAAAACTGTTTTTT. J is TRBJ1-4 and V is TRBV7-9; 7 bases fit TRBD1. The J segment lost 5 bases and the V segment lost 3 bases, leaving 6 bases of the junction unmatched. This CDR3 is built from 15 residues. Looked up from germline, CDR1 is SEHNR and CDR2 is FQNEAQ (reference sequence).

This sequence joins TRBV19 and TRBJ2-6, with TRBD1 identical over 8 bases. The germline V gene has CDR1 LNHDA and CDR2 SQIVND (reference sequence). The CDR3 runs to 16 residues. Losses at the gene ends were 5 bases for V and 4 bases for J; bases not matched to a gene: 7. The DNA of the CDR3 is TGTGCCAGTAGTTCCCGGGGACAGGCCGGGGCCAACGTCCTGACTTTC. Translating it yields CASSSRGQAGANVLTF.

The genes are TRBV7-3 and TRBJ2-1; 7 bases are a match to TRBD1. V gave up 1 base and J gave up 6 bases; unmatched junction bases: 3. CDR1 SGHTA and CDR2 FQGTGA come from the germline V gene. CDR3 length equals 14 residues. The CDR3: CASSLNPGGNEQFF. The CDR3 DNA reads as TGTGCCAGCAGCTTAAATCCAGGGGGCAATGAGCAGTTCTTC.